This T cell receptor (beta chain) was sequenced in a study of T-cell reconstitution after alpha-beta-depleted transplantation in children. The study, taken as a whole, reports: Expanded graft clones numbering several hundred reportedly gave rise to alpha-beta T cells about two months after transplant. TCRbeta diversity was high at day 60 in some patients (a result of surviving recipient T cells and thymic progenitors). From newly produced T cells came most of the T-cell counts and diversity one year after transplant.

Library preparation (for TCRbeta) was performed with unique molecular identifiers. MiXCR, run by TCRdb on the PCR reads, gives a single entry per CDR3 protein. The sample lists about 290,000 distinct CDR3 sequences, less than 9.5% occurring once. This clonotype was seen repeatedly, ten times or more. Antigen specificity is unknown. This CDR3 is built from 15 residues. CDR1 and CDR2 (germline): DFQATT, SNEGSKA (reference sequence). J gave up 5 bases and V 1 base, and 8 bases lay outside the gene matches. J is TRBJ2-7 and V is TRBV20-1, with TRBD2 matching 10 bases. The sequenced sample was peripheral blood, obtained 360 days after TCRalphabeta/CD19-depleted stem cell transplant. This TCR derives from a female patient under 10 years old who had a stem cell transplant for Fanconi anemia, so the T cells may come from the graft donor. The CDR3 reads CSARGPSGSRNEQYF. Here the CDR3 DNA reads TGCAGTGCTAGAGGTCCTAGCGGGAGTAGAAACGAGCAGTACTTC.